The clone carrying this T cell receptor (beta chain) turned up a few times. The sample originates from a study of blood T cell repertoires in COVID-19. Overall study: Samples taken during acute and convalescent COVID-19 were collected in the United States, Italy and Spain. T cells, B-cell-depleted T cells, or PBMCs provided the cDNA or gDNA that served as material.

In the authors' methods: Estimates of nucleated cell counts were drawn from the amplification of reference gene primers. Profiling relied on immunoSEQ multiplex PCR, and the TCRdb table lists in-frame clones only, not all of them. From that table come the V and J calls and clone size; the DNA was used to work out D and trimming. This sample has approximately 280,000 clones, with approximately 86% found just once. Germline V gene sequence: CDR1 SGHDT, CDR2 YYEEEE. The V gene lost 4 bases and the J gene lost 5 bases, with 12 bases spanning the gap. This CDR3 comprises 13 residues. The V call is TRBV5-6, the J call TRBJ1-2; maybe TRBD1 (5 bases). Sequenced material: peripheral blood. The receptor's source is a woman aged 25 to 45 who had recovered from COVID-19. The CDR3 protein is CASSPQVGYGYTF. The DNA of the CDR3 is TGTGCCAGCAGCCCACAGGTTGGGTATGGCTACACCTTC.